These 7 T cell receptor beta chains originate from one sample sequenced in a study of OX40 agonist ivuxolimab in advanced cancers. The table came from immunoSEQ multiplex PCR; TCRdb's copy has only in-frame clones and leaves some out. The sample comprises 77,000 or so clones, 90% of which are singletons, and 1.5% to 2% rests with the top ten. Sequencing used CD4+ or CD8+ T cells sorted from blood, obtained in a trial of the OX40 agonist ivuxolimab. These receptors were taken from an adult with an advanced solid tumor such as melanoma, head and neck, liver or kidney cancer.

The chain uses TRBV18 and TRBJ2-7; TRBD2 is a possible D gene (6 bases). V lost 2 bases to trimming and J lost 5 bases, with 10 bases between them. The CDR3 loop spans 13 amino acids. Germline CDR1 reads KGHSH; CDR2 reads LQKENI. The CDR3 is CASSPTSFDEQYF. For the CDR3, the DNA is TGTGCCAGCTCACCAACTAGCTTCGACGAGCAGTACTTC.

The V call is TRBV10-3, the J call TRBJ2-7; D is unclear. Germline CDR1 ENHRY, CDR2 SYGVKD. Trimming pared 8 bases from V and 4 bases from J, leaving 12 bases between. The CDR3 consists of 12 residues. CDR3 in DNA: TGTGCCATCTCGACGGTAGCATACGAGCAGTACTTC. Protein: CAISTVAYEQYF.

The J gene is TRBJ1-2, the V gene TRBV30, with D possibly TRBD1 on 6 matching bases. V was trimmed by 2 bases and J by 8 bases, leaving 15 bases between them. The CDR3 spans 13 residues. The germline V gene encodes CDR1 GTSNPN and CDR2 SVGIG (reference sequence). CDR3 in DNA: TGTGCCTGGAGTTTAGAACAGGGTATGGGCTACACCTTC. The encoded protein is CAWSLEQGMGYTF.

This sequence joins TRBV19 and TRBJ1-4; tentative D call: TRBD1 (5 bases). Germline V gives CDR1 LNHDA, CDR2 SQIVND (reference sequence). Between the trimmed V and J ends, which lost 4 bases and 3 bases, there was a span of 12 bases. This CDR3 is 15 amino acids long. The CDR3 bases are TGTGCCAGTAGTAGAGAGAGGGGTTCTAATGAAAAACTGTTTTTT. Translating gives CASSRERGSNEKLFF. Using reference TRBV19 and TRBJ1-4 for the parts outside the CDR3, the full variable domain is DGGITQSPKYLFRKEGQNVTLSCEQNLNHDAMYWYRQDPGQGLRLIYYSQIVNDFQKGDIAEGYSVSREKKESFPLTVTSAQKNPTAFYLCASSRERGSNEKLFFGSGTQLSVL.

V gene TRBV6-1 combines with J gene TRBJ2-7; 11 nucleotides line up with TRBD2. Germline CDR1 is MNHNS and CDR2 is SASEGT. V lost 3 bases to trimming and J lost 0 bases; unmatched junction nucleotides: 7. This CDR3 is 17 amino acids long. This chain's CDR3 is CASSDPGTSGFSYEQYF. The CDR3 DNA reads TGTGCCAGCAGTGATCCCGGGACTAGCGGCTTCTCCTACGAGCAGTACTTC.

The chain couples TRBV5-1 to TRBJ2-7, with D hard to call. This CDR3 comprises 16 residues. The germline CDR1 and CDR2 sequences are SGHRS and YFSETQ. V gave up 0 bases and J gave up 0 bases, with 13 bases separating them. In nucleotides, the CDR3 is TGCGCCAGCAGCTTGGCAGGTGCTACAAACTCCTACGAGCAGTACTTC. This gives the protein CASSLAGATNSYEQYF.

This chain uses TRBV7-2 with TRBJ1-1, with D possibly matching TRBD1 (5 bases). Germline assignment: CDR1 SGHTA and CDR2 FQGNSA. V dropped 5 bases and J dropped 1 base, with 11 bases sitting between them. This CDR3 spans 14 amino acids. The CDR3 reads CASSPGGRNTEAFF. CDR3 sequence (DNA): TGTGCCAGCAGCCCCGGGGGGAGGAACACTGAAGCTTTCTTT. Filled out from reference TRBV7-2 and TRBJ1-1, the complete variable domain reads GAGVSQSPSNKVTEKGKDVELRCDPISGHTALYWYRQSLGQGLEFLIYFQGNSAPDKSGLPSDRFSAERTGGSVSTLTIQRTQQEDSAVYLCASSPGGRNTEAFFGQGTRLTVV.